Listed here is a single T cell receptor beta chain. The sample belongs to a study of OX40 agonist ivuxolimab in advanced cancers. Generated by immunoSEQ multiplex PCR, the TCRdb table keeps only in-frame clones and is missing some. The sample lists 65,000 to 95,000 clones, around 86% occurring once. The clonotype originates from an adult with an advanced solid tumor such as melanoma, head and neck, liver or kidney cancer. This specimen was CD4+ or CD8+ T cells sorted from blood, taken in a trial of the OX40 agonist ivuxolimab.

CDR3 sequence reads: CASSMDGMNGYTF. CDR3 nucleotides: TGCGCCAGCAGCATGGACGGTATGAATGGCTACACCTTC. This sequence joins TRBV10-2 and TRBJ1-2; D is unresolved. This CDR3 is 13 amino acids long. V was pared by 6 bases and J by 6 bases, with 14 bases between. CDR1 is WSHSY and CDR2 is SAAADI in the germline V gene.